This T cell receptor beta chain was found in a study of blood T cell repertoires in COVID-19. This clone came up once. The age range of participants was about 18 to 100 years, with residence in about 25 US areas. Each participant's cohort was designated according to participant-reported clinical history. Authors' analysis steps: Reference gene primers were amplified, and this amplification served to estimate nucleated cell counts. Sequencing was performed with immunoSEQ multiplex PCR; in TCRdb, only in-frame clones are kept and a portion is missing. Clonal size and the V and J genes are those of that table, whereas D and trimming came from the DNA. The sample includes about 190,000 clones, roughly 82% of them seen just once. V lost 1 base and J 0 bases, leaving 13 bases between the germline ends. The CDR3 covers 16 residues. Germline-derived CDR1 and CDR2 are KGHSH and LQKENI.

Material for sequencing was PBMCs or T cells enriched from blood (not recorded which). This chain uses TRBV18 with TRBJ2-7, with D possibly being TRBD1 (5 bases). This TCR came from a woman aged 25 to 39 who had recovered from COVID-19. The CDR3 here is CASSPQQQVSSYEQYF. As DNA, the CDR3 is TGTGCCAGCTCACCACAACAACAGGTATCCTCCTACGAGCAGTACTTC.